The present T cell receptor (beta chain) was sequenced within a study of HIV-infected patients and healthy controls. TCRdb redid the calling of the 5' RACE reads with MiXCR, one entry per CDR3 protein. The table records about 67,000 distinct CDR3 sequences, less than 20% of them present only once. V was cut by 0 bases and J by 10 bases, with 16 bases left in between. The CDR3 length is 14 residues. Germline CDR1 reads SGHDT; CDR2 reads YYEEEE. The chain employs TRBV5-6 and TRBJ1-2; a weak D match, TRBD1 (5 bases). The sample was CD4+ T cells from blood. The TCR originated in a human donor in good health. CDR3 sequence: CASSLGRGFIVYTF. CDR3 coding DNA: TGTGCCAGCAGCTTGGGCCGGGGCTTCATTGTCTACACCTTC.